This entry is about one T cell receptor beta chain. This sample is part of a study of blood T cells in healthy people across ages. A second PCR of 7 to 11 cycles used a sample-barcoded 5' primer and a J-beta primer mix. MiXCR was run by TCRdb on the 5' RACE reads, yielding one entry per CDR3 protein. Of approximately 780,000 distinct CDR3 sequences listed, roughly 24% are singletons. The sample was also reused in another study, on T cells of mothers and their children.

The specimen was blood. This receptor was identified in a boy aged 5-17 years in good health.

CDR3 coding DNA: TGTGCCAACAGCGAAACGGGACAGGGTTCCTACAATGAGCAGTTCTTC. Residues: CANSETGQGSYNEQFF. This chain connects TRBV2 to TRBJ2-1; 9 nucleotides match TRBD1. Losses at the gene ends were 10 bases for V and 1 base for J; bases not matched to a gene: 11. Germline V CDR1 and CDR2: SNHLY, FYNNEI. The CDR3 consists of 16 residues.